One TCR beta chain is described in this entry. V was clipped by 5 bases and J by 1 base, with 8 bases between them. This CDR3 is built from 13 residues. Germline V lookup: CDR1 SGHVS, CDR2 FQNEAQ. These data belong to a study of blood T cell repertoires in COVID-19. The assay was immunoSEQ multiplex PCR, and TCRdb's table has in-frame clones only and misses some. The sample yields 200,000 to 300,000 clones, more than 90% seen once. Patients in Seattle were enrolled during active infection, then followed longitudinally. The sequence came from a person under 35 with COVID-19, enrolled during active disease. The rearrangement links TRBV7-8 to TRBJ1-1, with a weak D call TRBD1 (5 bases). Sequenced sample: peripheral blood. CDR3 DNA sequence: TGTGCCAGCAGCAAAGACAGGAACACTGAAGCTTTCTTT. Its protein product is CASSKDRNTEAFF.